This note documents a single TCR beta chain sequence. The antigen remains undetermined. The junction departs from germline at one end; a sequencing error may be responsible. Alongside blood RNA obtained from unsorted whole blood, germline DNA was also extracted. The data derive from a study of tumor-infiltrating lymphocytes in primary liver carcinoma. Study overall: Spanning 4.2 to 10 cm, the tumors were T1-T3 N0M0. Study conclusions and caveats: In tumor-adjacent and tumor-blood pairs, overlap was lower than in tumor region pairs.

This CDR3 is 17 amino acids long. CDR1 MNHEY and CDR2 SVGAGI come from the germline V gene. A constant-region primer primed TCR beta cDNA synthesis from about 490 ng of total RNA. Sequencing libraries for TCR beta derived from three nested multiplex PCR rounds that used slightly modified ARM-PCR. Use of TRBV1-TRBV30 forward primers with a C-beta reverse primer characterized the first two PCR rounds, which lasted around 11 cycles each. MiXCR, run by TCRdb on the multiplex PCR reads, gives a single entry per CDR3 protein. Of fewer than 350,000 distinct CDR3 sequences in the sample, 65% were seen once. Input material: peripheral blood. This TCR came from a man aged 35 to 55 with primary liver carcinoma and hepatitis B virus infection. This rearrangement joins TRBV6-5 to TRBJ2-7; 13 bases are a match to TRBD2. CDR3 sequence: CARSYGTSGRVRNEQYF. The CDR3 bases are TGTGCCAGAAGTTACGGTACTAGCGGGAGGGTTCGGAACGAGCAGTACTTC.